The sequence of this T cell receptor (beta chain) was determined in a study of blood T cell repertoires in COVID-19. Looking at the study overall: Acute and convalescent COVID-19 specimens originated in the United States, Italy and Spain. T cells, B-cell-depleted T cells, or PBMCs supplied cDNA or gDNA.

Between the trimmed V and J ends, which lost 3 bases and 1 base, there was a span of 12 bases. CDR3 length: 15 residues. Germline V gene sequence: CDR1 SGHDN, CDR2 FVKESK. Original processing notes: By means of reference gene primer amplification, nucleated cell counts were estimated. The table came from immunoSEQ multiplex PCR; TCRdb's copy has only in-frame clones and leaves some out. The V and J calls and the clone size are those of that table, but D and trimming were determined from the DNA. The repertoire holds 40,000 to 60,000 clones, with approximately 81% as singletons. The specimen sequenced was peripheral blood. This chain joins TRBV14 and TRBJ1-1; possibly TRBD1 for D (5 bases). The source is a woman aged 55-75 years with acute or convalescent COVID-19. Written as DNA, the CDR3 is TGTGCCAGCAGCCATCAAGGGGCCGCGAACACTGAAGCTTTCTTT. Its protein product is CASSHQGAANTEAFF.